The 5 T cell receptor beta chains below all came from one sample that was sequenced in a study of a mutant IDH1 vaccine in newly diagnosed glioma. These receptors' targets are unknown. Only in-frame clones appear in the TCRdb table, and some are missing; sequencing was by immunoSEQ multiplex PCR. The top ten clones hold approximately 4.2% of a sample with over 50,000 clones, about 90% of them seen once. Time point described: week 5, during vaccination. The vaccine gave 300 ug of a 20-mer mutant IDH1 peptide subcutaneously per dose. Sequences were derived from PBMCs, sampled from a glioma patient whose treatment included an IDH1 peptide vaccine. All receptors derive from a woman aged 40 to 50 with glioma.

This chain joins TRBV15 and TRBJ2-7; the D call may be TRBD1 or TRBD2 (5 bases each). This CDR3 is built from 16 residues. Between the trimmed V and J ends, which lost 1 base and 4 bases, there was a span of 17 bases. CDR1 and CDR2 from the germline V gene are LNHNV and YYDKDF (reference sequence). The CDR3 loop is CATSRGDSGQRYEQYF. CDR3 coding DNA: TGTGCCACCAGCAGAGGGGATTCGGGGCAGAGGTACGAGCAGTACTTC. The full variable domain, rest sourced from reference TRBV15 and TRBJ2-7, is DAMVIQNPRYQVTQFGKPVTLSCSQTLNHNVMYWYQQKSSQAPKLLFHYYDKDFNNEADTPDNFQSRRPNTSFCFLDIRSPGLGDTAMYLCATSRGDSGQRYEQYFGPGTRLTVT.

The V call is TRBV29-1, the J call TRBJ2-1; D not certain. The CDR3 is 11 residues long. Between the trimmed V and J ends, which lost 7 bases and 8 bases, there was a span of 12 bases. The germline V gene encodes CDR1 SQVTM and CDR2 ANQGSEA. CDR3 sequence (DNA): TGCAGCGCCACACTCTCCCATGAGCAGTTCTTC. Its protein product is CSATLSHEQFF.

This chain connects TRBV6-5 to TRBJ1-5, with 9 bases identical to TRBD1. The J segment lost 4 bases and the V segment lost 2 bases, leaving 0 bases of the junction unmatched. The CDR3 extends over 14 amino acids. CDR1 is MNHEY and CDR2 is SVGAGI in the germline V gene. CDR3 sequence reads: CASSYGTGNQPQHF. The CDR3 DNA reads as TGTGCCAGCAGTTACGGGACAGGGAATCAGCCCCAGCATTTT.

This chain links TRBV5-1 with TRBJ1-1; maybe TRBD1 (5 bases). This CDR3 contains 12 residues. V lost 3 bases and J lost 11, with 14 bases in between. Germline assignment: CDR1 SGHRS and CDR2 YFSETQ. CDR3 nucleotide sequence: TGCGCCAGCAGCTGGGACGGCCCTAACGCTTTCTTT. Translating gives CASSWDGPNAFF. The full variable domain, its missing parts supplied by reference TRBV5-1 and TRBJ1-1, is KAGVTQTPRYLIKTRGQQVTLSCSPISGHRSVSWYQQTPGQGLQFLFEYFSETQRNKGNFPGRFSGRQFSNSRSEMNVSTLELGDSALYLCASSWDGPNAFFGQGTRLTVV.

The V call is TRBV7-2, the J call TRBJ1-5, with D uncertain. Trimming took off 3 bases at V and 4 bases at J, with 16 bases between the two ends. Per the germline V gene, CDR1 is SGHTA and CDR2 is FQGNSA. The CDR3 extends over 16 amino acids. The DNA for the CDR3 is TGTGCCAGCAGCTTTACCCATACAGAGGTAAATCAGCCCCAGCATTTT. Translating gives CASSFTHTEVNQPQHF.